A selection of T cell receptor beta chains follows, all from one sample in a study of immune heterogeneity within non-small cell lung tumors. TCRdb re-derived calls from the multiplex PCR reads in MiXCR, one entry per CDR3 protein. Of around 10,000 distinct CDR3 sequences listed, roughly 26% are singletons. Material for sequencing was lung tumor tissue. These receptor sequences come from a man aged 45-65 years with non-small cell lung cancer. Both conserved end residues are part of each CDR3. The order of the fields is clone size, J gene, V gene, D gene, CDR3 DNA, CDR3 protein. A D gene is named only where the DNA matches it firmly. Clone size is given for some rows only: seen once, a few or many times, or a class if the clone is expanded.

.	TRBJ1-2	TRBV12-3/TRBV12-4	.	TGTGCCAGCAGTTTAGCGTGGGGGGGCTATGGCTCCACCTTC	CASSLAWGGYGSTF
.	TRBJ2-1	TRBV27	.	TGTGCCAGCAGTTTCCCCCCCTTCTTC	CASSFPPFF
medium-sized	TRBJ2-3	TRBV20-1	TRBD2	TGCAGTGCTGCACGTAGCGGGACAGATACGCAGTATTTT	CSAARSGTDTQYF
medium-sized	TRBJ2-7	TRBV28	.	TGTGCCAGCAGCCCTTACAGCTACGAGCAGTACTTC	CASSPYSYEQYF
.	TRBJ1-2	TRBV4-1	TRBD1	TGCGCCAGCAGCCAGCGGACAGGGGCCACATCTAACTATGGCTACACCTTC	CASSQRTGATSNYGYTF
many	TRBJ2-2	TRBV27	TRBD2	TGTGCCAGCAGTTTATGGCCAGCGGGGGCGAACACCGGGGAGCTGTTTTTT	CASSLWPAGANTGELFF
many	TRBJ1-2	TRBV5-6	TRBD1	TGTGCCAGCAGCGGTACCGGGACAGGGACGAAAAACTATGGCTACACCTTC	CASSGTGTGTKNYGYTF
medium-sized	TRBJ2-3	TRBV6-1	TRBD2	TGTGCCAGCAGCGACGGGGGGGCTGGCACAGATACGCAGTATTTT	CASSDGGAGTDTQYF
medium-sized	TRBJ2-7	TRBV2	.	TGTGCCAGCAGTGGTTTGAAACAAAGGCAGTACTTC	CASSGLKQRQYF
many	TRBJ1-2	TRBV20-1	TRBD1	TGCAGTGCGGCCACAGGGGCCCATGGCTACACCTTC	CSAATGAHGYTF
many	TRBJ2-7	TRBV12-5	.	TGTGCTAGTGGTGGAACCGGGACTGACTCCTACGAGCAGTACTTC	CASGGTGTDSYEQYF
.	TRBJ2-1	TRBV7-3	.	TGTGCCAGCAGCTTTCAGAGCGGAGAATCCAATGAGCAGTTCTTC	CASSFQSGESNEQFF
medium-sized	TRBJ2-7	TRBV19	TRBD1	TGTGCCAGTAGTCCCCGGACAGGGAGGCAGCAGTACTTC	CASSPRTGRQQYF
few	TRBJ2-7	TRBV30	.	TGTGCCTGGAGGACGTGGGGACCGGGAGCCTACGAGCAGTACTTC	CAWRTWGPGAYEQYF
many	TRBJ1-5	TRBV20-1	.	TGCAGTGCTAGAGTAGGAGGCACCGGGAATCAGCCCCAGCATTTT	CSARVGGTGNQPQHF
few	TRBJ2-1	TRBV7-9	TRBD2	TGTGCCAGCAGCCTGAGCGGGAGCGTAGATGAGCAGTTCTTC	CASSLSGSVDEQFF
.	TRBJ2-3	TRBV6-2/TRBV6-3	.	TGTGCCAGCAGAGCCACAGATACGCAGTATTTT	CASRATDTQYF
.	TRBJ1-5	TRBV20-1	.	TGCAGTGCTCGGGGCCCGCCTCTCCTCAATCAGCCCCAGCATTTT	CSARGPPLLNQPQHF
many	TRBJ1-6	TRBV7-3	.	TGTGCCAGCAGCTCGCAAGGACGTGCCTCACCCCTCCACTTT	CASSSQGRASPLHF
few	TRBJ2-1	TRBV5-1	.	TGCGCCAGCAGCCAGGACTGGAGCTCCTACAATGAGCAGTTCTTC	CASSQDWSSYNEQFF
.	TRBJ1-2	TRBV20-1	TRBD1	TGCAGTGTGACACAGGGGGTGCCTAACTATGGCTACACCTTC	CSVTQGVPNYGYTF
medium-sized	TRBJ2-1	TRBV20-1	.	TGCAGTGCTACTGGATTTGAAAGCGGACCGGCCTACAATGAGCAGTTCTTC	CSATGFESGPAYNEQFF